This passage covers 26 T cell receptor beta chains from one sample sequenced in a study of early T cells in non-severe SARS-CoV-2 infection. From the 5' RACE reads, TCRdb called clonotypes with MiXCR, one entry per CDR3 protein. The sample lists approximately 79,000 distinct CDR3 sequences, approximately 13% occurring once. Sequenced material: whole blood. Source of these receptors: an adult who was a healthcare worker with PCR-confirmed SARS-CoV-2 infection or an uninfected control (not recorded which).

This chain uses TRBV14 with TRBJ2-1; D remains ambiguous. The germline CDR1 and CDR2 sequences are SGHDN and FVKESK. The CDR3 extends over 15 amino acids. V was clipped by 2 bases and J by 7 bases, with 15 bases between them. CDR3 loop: CASSQWTASGNEQFF. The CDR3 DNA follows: TGTGCCAGCAGCCAATGGACGGCCTCTGGGAATGAGCAGTTCTTC.

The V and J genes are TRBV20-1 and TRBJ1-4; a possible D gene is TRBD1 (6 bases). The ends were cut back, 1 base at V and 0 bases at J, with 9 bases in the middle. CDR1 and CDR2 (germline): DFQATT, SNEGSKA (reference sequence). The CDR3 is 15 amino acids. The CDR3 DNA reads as TGCAGTGCTAGAGGCCCAGGGGCAACTAATGAAAAACTGTTTTTT. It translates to CSARGPGATNEKLFF.

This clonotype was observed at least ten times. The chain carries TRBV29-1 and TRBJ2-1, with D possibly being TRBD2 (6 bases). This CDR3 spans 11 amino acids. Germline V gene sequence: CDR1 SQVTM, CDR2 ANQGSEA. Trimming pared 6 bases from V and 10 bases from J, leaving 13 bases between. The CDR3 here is CSVLASREQFF. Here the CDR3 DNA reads TGCAGCGTACTAGCATCTCGGGAGCAGTTCTTC.

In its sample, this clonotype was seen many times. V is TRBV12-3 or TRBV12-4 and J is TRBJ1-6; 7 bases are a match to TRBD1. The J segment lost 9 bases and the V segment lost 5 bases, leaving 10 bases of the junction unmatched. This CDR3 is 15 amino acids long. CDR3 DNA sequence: TGTGCCAGCAGTCGCGCAGGGGGTCGAAGTTCACCCCTCCACTTT. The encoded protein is CASSRAGGRSSPLHF.

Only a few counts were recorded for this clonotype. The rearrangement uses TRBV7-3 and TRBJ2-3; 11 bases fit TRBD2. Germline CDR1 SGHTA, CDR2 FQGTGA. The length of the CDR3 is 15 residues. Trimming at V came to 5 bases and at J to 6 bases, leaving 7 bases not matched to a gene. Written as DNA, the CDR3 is TGTGCCAGCAGCGGGTCCGGGACTAGCGGCGATACGCAGTATTTT. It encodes CASSGSGTSGDTQYF.

The CDR3 sequence: CASSTRLTSSTTDTQYF. CDR3 sequence (DNA): TGTGCCAGCAGCACACGACTGACTAGCTCGACCACAGATACGCAGTATTTT. The chain joins TRBV7-9 to TRBJ2-3, with 7 nucleotides matching TRBD2. Germline assignment: CDR1 SEHNR and CDR2 FQNEAQ (reference sequence). The junction had 13 bases not matched to a gene; V was cut back by 5 bases and J by 2 bases. The CDR3 length is 17 residues. Looking up the rest from reference TRBV7-9 and TRBJ2-3 gives the full variable domain: DTGVSQNPRHKITKRGQNVTFRCDPISEHNRLYWYRQTLGQGPEFLTYFQNEAQLEKSRLLSDRFSAERPKGSFSTLEIQRTEQGDSAMYLCASSTRLTSSTTDTQYFGPGTRLTVL.

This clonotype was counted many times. The CDR3 reads CASSVVGQGNEQFF. CDR3 in DNA: TGTGCCAGCAGCGTAGTGGGACAGGGGAATGAGCAGTTCTTC. The chain uses TRBV9 and TRBJ2-1; TRBD1 agrees at 10 bases. Germline CDR1 SGDLS, CDR2 YYNGEE. This CDR3 has 14 amino acids. The ends lost 0 bases at V and 7 bases at J; junction bases unmatched: 1.

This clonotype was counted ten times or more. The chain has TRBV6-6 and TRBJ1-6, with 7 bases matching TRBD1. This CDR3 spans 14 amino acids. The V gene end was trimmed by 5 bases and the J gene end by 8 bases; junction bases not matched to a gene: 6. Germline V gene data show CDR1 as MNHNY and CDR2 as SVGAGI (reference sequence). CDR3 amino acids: CASSKGQEYSPLHF. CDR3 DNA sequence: TGTGCCAGCAGTAAAGGACAGGAGTATTCACCCCTCCACTTT.

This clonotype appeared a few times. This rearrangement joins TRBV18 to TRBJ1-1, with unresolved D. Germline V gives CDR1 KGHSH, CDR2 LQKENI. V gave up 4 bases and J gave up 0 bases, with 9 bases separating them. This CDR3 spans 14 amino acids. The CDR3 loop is CASSRAALNTEAFF. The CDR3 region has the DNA TGTGCCAGCTCACGAGCGGCCCTGAACACTGAAGCTTTCTTT.

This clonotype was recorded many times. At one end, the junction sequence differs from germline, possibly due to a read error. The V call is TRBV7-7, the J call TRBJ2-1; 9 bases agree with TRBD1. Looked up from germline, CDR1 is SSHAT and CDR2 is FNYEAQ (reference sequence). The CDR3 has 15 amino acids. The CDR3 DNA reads TGTGCTAGCAGCCCAGGACAGGGGACCTACAATGAGCAGTTCTTC. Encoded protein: CASSPGQGTYNEQFF.

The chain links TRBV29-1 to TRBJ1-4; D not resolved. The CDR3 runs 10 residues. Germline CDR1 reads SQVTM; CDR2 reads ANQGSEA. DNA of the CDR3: TGCAGTGGTTTTAATGAAAAACTGTTTTTT. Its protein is CSGFNEKLFF.

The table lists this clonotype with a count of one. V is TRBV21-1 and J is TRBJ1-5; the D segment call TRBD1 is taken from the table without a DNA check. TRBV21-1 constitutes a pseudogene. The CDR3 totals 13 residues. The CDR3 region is CAIPNQTNQPQHF. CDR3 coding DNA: TGTGCCATCCCGAACCAGACCAATCAGCCCCAGCATTTT.

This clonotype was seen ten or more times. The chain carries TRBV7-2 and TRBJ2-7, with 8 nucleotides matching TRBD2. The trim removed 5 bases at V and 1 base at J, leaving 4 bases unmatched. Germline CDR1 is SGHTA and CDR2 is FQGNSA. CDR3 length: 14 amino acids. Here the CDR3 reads CASSLSGASYEQYF. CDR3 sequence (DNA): TGTGCCAGCAGCCTTAGCGGGGCATCCTACGAGCAGTACTTC.

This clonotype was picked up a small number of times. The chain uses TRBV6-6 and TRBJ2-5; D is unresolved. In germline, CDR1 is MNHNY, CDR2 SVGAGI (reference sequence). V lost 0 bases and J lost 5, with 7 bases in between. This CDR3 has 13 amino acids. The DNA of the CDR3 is TGTGCCAGCAGTTACTCGACACGGGAGACCCAGTACTTC. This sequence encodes CASSYSTRETQYF.

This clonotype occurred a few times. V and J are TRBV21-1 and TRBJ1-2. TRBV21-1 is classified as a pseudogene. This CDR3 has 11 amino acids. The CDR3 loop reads CASNIRSGYTF. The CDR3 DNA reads TGTGCCAGCAACATAAGGAGCGGCTACACCTTC.

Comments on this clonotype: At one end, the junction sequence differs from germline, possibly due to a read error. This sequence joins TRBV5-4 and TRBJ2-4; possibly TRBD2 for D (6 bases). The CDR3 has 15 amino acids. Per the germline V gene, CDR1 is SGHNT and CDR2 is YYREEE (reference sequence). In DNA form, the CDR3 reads TGTGCCAGCGGCTTAGGAGGGACGGCCAAAAACATTCAGTACTTC. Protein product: CASGLGGTAKNIQYF.

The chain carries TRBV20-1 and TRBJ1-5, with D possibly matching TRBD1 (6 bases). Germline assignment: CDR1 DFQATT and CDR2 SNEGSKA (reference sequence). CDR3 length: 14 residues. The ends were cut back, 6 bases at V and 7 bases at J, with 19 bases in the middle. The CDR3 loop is CSAPKGRGKQPQHF. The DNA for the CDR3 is TGCAGTGCGCCGAAAGGCAGGGGAAAACAGCCCCAGCATTTT.

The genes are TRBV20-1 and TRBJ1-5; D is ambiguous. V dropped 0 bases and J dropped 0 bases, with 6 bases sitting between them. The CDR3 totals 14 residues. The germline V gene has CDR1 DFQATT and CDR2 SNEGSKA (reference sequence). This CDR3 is CSARDSYSNQPQHF. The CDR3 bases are TGCAGTGCTAGAGACAGCTATAGCAATCAGCCCCAGCATTTT.

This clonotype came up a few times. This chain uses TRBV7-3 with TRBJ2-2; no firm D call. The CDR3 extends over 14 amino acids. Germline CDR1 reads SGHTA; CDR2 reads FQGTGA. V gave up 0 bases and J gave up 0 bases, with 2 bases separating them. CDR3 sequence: CASSLTANTGELFF. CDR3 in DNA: TGTGCCAGCAGCTTAACCGCGAACACCGGGGAGCTGTTTTTT. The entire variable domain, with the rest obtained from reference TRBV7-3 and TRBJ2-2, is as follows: GAGVSQTPSNKVTEKGKYVELRCDPISGHTALYWYRQSLGQGPEFLIYFQGTGAADDSGLPNDRFFAVRPEGSVSTLKIQRTERGDSAVYLCASSLTANTGELFFGEGSRLTVL.

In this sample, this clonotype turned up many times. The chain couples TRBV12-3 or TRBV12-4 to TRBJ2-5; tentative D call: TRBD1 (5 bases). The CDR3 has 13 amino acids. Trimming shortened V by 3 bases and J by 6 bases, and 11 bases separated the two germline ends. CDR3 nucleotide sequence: TGTGCCAGCAGTTTGGGCAGGGTCCAGACCCAGTACTTC. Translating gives CASSLGRVQTQYF.

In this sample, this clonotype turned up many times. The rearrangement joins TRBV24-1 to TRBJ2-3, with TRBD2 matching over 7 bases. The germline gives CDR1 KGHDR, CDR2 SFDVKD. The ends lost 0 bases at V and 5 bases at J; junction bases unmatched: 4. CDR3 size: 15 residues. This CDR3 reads CATSDLRTRGDTQYF. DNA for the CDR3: TGTGCCACCAGTGATTTGAGGACTAGGGGAGATACGCAGTATTTT.

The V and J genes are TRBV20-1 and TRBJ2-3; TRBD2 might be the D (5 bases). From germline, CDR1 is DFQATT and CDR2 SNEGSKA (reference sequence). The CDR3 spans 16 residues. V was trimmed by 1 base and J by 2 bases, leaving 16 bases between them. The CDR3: CSARVTRRSNTDTQYF. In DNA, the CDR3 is TGCAGTGCTAGAGTCACTAGACGGTCGAACACAGATACGCAGTATTTT.

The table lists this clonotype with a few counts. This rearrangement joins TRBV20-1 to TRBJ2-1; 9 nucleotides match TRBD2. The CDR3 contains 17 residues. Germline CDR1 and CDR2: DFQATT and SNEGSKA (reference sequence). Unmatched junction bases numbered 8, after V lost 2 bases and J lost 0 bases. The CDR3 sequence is CSARSASGITSYNEQFF. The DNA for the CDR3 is TGCAGTGCTAGATCGGCTAGCGGGATCACCTCCTACAATGAGCAGTTCTTC.

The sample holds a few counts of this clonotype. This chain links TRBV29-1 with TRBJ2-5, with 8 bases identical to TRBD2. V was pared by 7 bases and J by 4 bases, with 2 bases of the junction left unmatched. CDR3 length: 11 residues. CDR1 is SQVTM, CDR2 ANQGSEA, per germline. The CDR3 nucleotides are TGCAGCGCTGGACTAGCAGAGACCCAGTACTTC. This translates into CSAGLAETQYF.

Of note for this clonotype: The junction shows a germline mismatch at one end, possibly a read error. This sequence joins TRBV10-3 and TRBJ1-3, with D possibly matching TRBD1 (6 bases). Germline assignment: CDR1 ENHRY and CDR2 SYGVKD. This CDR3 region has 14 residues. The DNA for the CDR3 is TGTGCCATCAGTGGCCAGGGGAGAGGAAACTCCATATATTTT. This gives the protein CAISGQGRGNSIYF.

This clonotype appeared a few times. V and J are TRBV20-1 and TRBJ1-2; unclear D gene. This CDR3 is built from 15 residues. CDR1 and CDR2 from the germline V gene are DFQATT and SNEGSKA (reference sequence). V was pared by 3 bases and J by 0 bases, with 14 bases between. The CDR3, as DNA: TGCAGTGCTAGGGGAGGGTATGAAGCTAACTATGGCTACACCTTC. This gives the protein CSARGGYEANYGYTF.